The clone carrying this TCR beta chain has only a few counts. The sample is drawn from a study of T cells after yellow fever vaccination. Germline CDR1 reads SGHNT; CDR2 reads YYREEE (reference sequence). The CDR3 has 14 residues. V lost 2 bases and J 2 bases, leaving 9 bases between the germline ends. 5'RACE template switching generated TCR cDNA, adding a universal primer site and UMIs. TCRdb reprocessed the 5' RACE reads with MiXCR, giving one entry per CDR3 protein. The sample has 200,000 to 300,000 distinct CDR3 sequences, around 6.7% seen once. The sample in question was CD4+ T cells sorted from PBMCs, obtained on the day of the yellow fever booster vaccination. V gene TRBV5-4 combines with J gene TRBJ2-3; a possible D gene is TRBD1 (6 bases). This receptor was taken from a young man who received the YFV17D yellow fever vaccine. CDR3 in DNA: TGTGCCAGCAGCTTCAGGGACAACACAGATACGCAGTATTTT. Its protein is CASSFRDNTDTQYF. Looking up the rest from reference TRBV5-4 and TRBJ2-3 gives the full variable domain: ETGVTQSPTHLIKTRGQQVTLRCSSQSGHNTVSWYQQALGQGPQFIFQYYREEENGRGNFPPRFSGLQFPNYSSELNVNALELDDSALYLCASSFRDNTDTQYFGPGTRLTVL.